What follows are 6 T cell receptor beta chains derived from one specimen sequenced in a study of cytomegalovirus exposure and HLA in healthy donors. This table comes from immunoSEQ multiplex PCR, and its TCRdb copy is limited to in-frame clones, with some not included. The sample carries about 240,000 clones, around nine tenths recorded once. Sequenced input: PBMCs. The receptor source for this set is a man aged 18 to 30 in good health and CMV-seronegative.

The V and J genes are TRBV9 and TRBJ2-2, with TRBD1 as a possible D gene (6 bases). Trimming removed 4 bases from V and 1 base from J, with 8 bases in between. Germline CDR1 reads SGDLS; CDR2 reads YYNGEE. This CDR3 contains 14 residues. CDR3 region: CASSQGRNTGELFF. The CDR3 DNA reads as TGTGCCAGCAGCCAGGGGCGGAACACCGGGGAGCTGTTTTTT.

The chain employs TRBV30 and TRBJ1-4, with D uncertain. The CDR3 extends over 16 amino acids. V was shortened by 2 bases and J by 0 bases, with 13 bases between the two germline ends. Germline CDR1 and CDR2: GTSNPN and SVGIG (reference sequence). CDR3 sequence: CAWSRNYPATNEKLFF. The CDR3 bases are TGTGCCTGGAGTAGGAACTACCCTGCAACTAATGAAAAACTGTTTTTT.

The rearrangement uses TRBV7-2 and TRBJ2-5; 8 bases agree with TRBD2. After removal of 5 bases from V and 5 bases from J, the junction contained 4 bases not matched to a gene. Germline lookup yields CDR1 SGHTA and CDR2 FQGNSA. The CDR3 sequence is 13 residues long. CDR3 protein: CASSPSGHETQYF. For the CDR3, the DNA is TGTGCCAGCAGCCCTAGCGGGCACGAGACCCAGTACTTC.

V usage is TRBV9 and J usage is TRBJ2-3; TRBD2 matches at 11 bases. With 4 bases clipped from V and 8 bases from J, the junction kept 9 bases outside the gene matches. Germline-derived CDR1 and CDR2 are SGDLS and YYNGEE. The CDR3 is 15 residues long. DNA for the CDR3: TGTGCCAGCAGCCTCAGTAGCGGGGGGGCGTTTACGCAGTATTTT. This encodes CASSLSSGGAFTQYF.

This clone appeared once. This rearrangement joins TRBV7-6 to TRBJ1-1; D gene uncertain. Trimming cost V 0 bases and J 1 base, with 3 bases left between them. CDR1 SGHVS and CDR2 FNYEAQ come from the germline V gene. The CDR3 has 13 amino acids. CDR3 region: CASSLAANTEAFF. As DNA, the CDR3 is TGTGCCAGCAGCTTAGCAGCGAACACTGAAGCTTTCTTT. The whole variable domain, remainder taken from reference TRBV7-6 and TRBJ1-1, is GAGVSQSPRYKVTKRGQDVALRCDPISGHVSLYWYRQALGQGPEFLTYFNYEAQQDKSGLPNDRFSAERPEGSISTLTIQRTEQRDSAMYRCASSLAANTEAFFGQGTRLTVV.

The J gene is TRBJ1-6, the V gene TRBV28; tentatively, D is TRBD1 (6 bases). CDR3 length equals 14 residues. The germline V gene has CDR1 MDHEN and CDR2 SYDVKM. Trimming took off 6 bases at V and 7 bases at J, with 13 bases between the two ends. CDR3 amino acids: CASRPTGRNSPLHF. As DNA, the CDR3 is TGTGCCAGCAGACCGACAGGACGAAATTCACCCCTCCACTTT.